Listed below are T cell receptor beta chains from one sample, sequenced in a study of blood T cell repertoires in COVID-19. TCRdb's copy holds only in-frame clones and misses some; the assay was immunoSEQ multiplex PCR. Here the sample spans about 190,000 clones, less than 90% being singletons. The material sequenced was peripheral blood. The receptors stem from a man aged 25 to 45 with acute or convalescent COVID-19. Both conserved end residues are part of each CDR3. D genes are given only for firm matches. Clone size is stated in some rows and not others, as once, few, many or a class when expanded.

>TRBV3-1/TRBV3-2|-|TRBD1|14|TRBJ2-7
TGTGCCAGCAGCAACGACAGGGACGTTTCCGAGCAGTACTTC
CASSNDRDVSEQYF
>TRBV7-3|-|-|15|TRBJ1-6
TGTGCCAGCAGCTTACAAGGGGGAGATAATTCACCCCTCCACTTT
CASSLQGGDNSPLHF
>TRBV19|-|-|16|TRBJ1-1
TGTGCCAGTAGTAAGGGGTTAGGCAGGGAGGACACTGAAGCTTTCTTT
CASSKGLGREDTEAFF
>TRBV15|few|-|13|TRBJ1-3
TGTGCCACCAGGGGGACAAGGGATCACACCATATATTTT
CATRGTRDHTIYF
>TRBV5-1|-|-|12|TRBJ2-5
TGCGCCAGCAGCTTGGTTCGTGAGACCCAGTACTTC
CASSLVRETQYF
>TRBV6-5|-|-|14|TRBJ2-5
TGTGCCAGCAGTTACAACAGGGCCCAAGAGACCCAGTACTTC
CASSYNRAQETQYF
>TRBV18|-|TRBD2|16|TRBJ2-1
TGTGCCAGCTCACCACCGTCCAGCGGGGGGTACAATGAGCAGTTCTTC
CASSPPSSGGYNEQFF
>TRBV3-1/TRBV3-2|-|-|14|TRBJ2-7
TGTGCCAGCAGCCAGGGGGACACAGACTACGAGCAGTACTTC
CASSQGDTDYEQYF
>TRBV3-1/TRBV3-2|-|-|15|TRBJ2-3
TGTGCCAGCAGTAGTTTAGGAGGGGGCACAGATACGCAGTATTTT
CASSSLGGGTDTQYF
>TRBV29-1|-|-|13|TRBJ1-4
TGCAGCGTTGGCGGAGGGAACAGTGAAAAACTGTTTTTT
CSVGGGNSEKLFF
>TRBV2|-|-|15|TRBJ1-4
TGTGCCAGCACTTTGATACCTACAACTAATGAAAAACTGTTTTTT
CASTLIPTTNEKLFF
>TRBV19|-|TRBD1|14|TRBJ2-7
TGTGCCACCTCCCCGTGGGGACAGCCCTACGAGCAGTACTTC
CATSPWGQPYEQYF
>TRBV10-3|-|TRBD1|16|TRBJ1-6
TGTGCCATCAGTAAATCCCTGACAGGGGGCAATTCACCCCTCCACTTT
CAISKSLTGGNSPLHF
>TRBV5-1|-|TRBD2|16|TRBJ2-7
TGCGCCAGCAGCTTGGCCCAGGCTAGCGGGAGCCACGAGCAGTACTTC
CASSLAQASGSHEQYF
>TRBV28|-|TRBD1|15|TRBJ2-7
TGTGCCAGCAGGACACCCGGGACAGGGTCCTACGAGCAGTACTTC
CASRTPGTGSYEQYF
>TRBV5-1|-|TRBD2|15|TRBJ2-5
TGCGCCAGCAGCTTGCCTAGCGGGGGGAAAGAGACCCAGTACTTC
CASSLPSGGKETQYF
>TRBV18|-|TRBD1|14|TRBJ2-1
TGTGCCAGCTCACCCGGGACAGGGTCCAATGAGCAGTTCTTC
CASSPGTGSNEQFF
>TRBV12-3/TRBV12-4|-|TRBD1|12|TRBJ1-2
TGTGCCAGCAGGCCAGGGGGCGGTGGCTACACCTTC
CASRPGGGGYTF
>TRBV28|-|-|14|TRBJ1-5
TGTGCCAGCGACGACAGGTCTAGCAATCAGCCCCAGCATTTT
CASDDRSSNQPQHF
>TRBV19|few|-|12|TRBJ1-6
TGTGCCAGTAGTACGACAGTTCCGCTCCTCCACTTT
CASSTTVPLLHF
>TRBV30|-|TRBD2|16|TRBJ2-1
TGTGCCTGGAGTTGGACTAGCGGGAGAGTTGGCAATGAGCAGTTCTTC
CAWSWTSGRVGNEQFF
>TRBV9|-|TRBD1|16|TRBJ2-1
TGTGCCAGCAGCCCACAAAGACAGGGGGAAATCAATGAGCAGTTCTTC
CASSPQRQGEINEQFF
>TRBV7-3|-|TRBD2|14|TRBJ2-2
TGTGCCAGCAGCCGGGACTACAGTAAGAGGGAGCTGTTTTTT
CASSRDYSKRELFF
>TRBV5-4|few|-|13|TRBJ1-1
TGTGCCAGCAGCTTGGGGGGGCGCACTGAAGCTTTCTTT
CASSLGGRTEAFF
>TRBV30|-|-|12|TRBJ1-4
TGTGCCTGGGCAGGTTTTAATGAAAAACTGTTTTTT
CAWAGFNEKLFF
>TRBV5-1|-|-|15|TRBJ2-5
TGCGCCAGCAGCTTGGGCGGCGTGTCCCAAGAGACCCAGTACTTC
CASSLGGVSQETQYF
>TRBV15|-|-|13|TRBJ2-7
TGTGCCACCAGCAGAGATCGGTCCGGCGAGCAGTACTTC
CATSRDRSGEQYF
>TRBV15|-|TRBD1|14|TRBJ1-1
TGTGCCACCAGCAAACGACAGGGGAACACTGAAGCTTTCTTT
CATSKRQGNTEAFF
>TRBV27|-|TRBD2|17|TRBJ2-1
TGTGCCAGCAGTTTGTTTTCGACTAGCCCTTTAATAAATGAGCAGTTCTTC
CASSLFSTSPLINEQFF
>TRBV10-3|-|TRBD1|17|TRBJ2-5
TGTGCCATCAGTGAGTCGACACATGGACAGGGTGGAGAGACCCAGTACTTC
CAISESTHGQGGETQYF
>TRBV9|-|-|14|TRBJ1-1
TGTGCCAGCAGCACCCGGATAGGGAGCACTGAAGCTTTCTTT
CASSTRIGSTEAFF
>TRBV24-1|-|-|14|TRBJ1-5
TGTGCCACCAGTGCGGCGAGGGGCAATCAGCCCCAGCATTTT
CATSAARGNQPQHF
>TRBV19|-|-|14|TRBJ1-2
TGTGCCAGTAGTCCCCGGGGGACGGGGTATGGCTACACCTTC
CASSPRGTGYGYTF
>TRBV30|-|TRBD1|13|TRBJ2-1
TGTGCCTGGAGTGTACAGGGGGCGGGTGAGCAGTTCTTC
CAWSVQGAGEQFF
>TRBV28|-|TRBD1|12|TRBJ2-7
TGTGCCAGCACGGACAGGGCTTACGAGCAGTACTTC
CASTDRAYEQYF
>TRBV19|-|TRBD1|12|TRBJ1-1
TGTGCCAGTAGCACGGGGACAGGGGAAGCTTTCTTT
CASSTGTGEAFF
>TRBV19|-|TRBD2|15|TRBJ2-1
TGTGCCAGTAGTTGGGCGGGAGGGGCGTACAATGAGCAGTTCTTC
CASSWAGGAYNEQFF
>TRBV30|-|TRBD2|17|TRBJ2-1
TGTGCCTGGAGTCGGAGCGGGATAGTGTTGGGTCCCAATGAGCAGTTCTTC
CAWSRSGIVLGPNEQFF
>TRBV6-5|-|TRBD2|15|TRBJ2-1
TGTGCCAGCAGTTACATTCTAGCGGGGGGGAATGAGCAGTTCTTC
CASSYILAGGNEQFF
>TRBV5-1|-|TRBD1|18|TRBJ1-1
TGCGCCAGCAGCTTGGCCGGAGAGACAGGGGTACTGAACACTGAAGCTTTCTTT
CASSLAGETGVLNTEAFF